One and the same sample provided the 18 T cell receptor beta chains below, sequenced in a study of blood T cell repertoires in COVID-19. Sequencing used immunoSEQ multiplex PCR; TCRdb keeps in-frame clones, though not all of them. Of about 180,000 clones in the sample, more than 65% were seen once. The material sequenced was PBMCs or T cells enriched from blood (not recorded which). These receptors came from a man over 45 who had recovered from COVID-19.

The chain is built from TRBV12-3 or TRBV12-4 and TRBJ2-1; 7 nucleotides line up with TRBD1. The CDR3 totals 12 residues. Trimming took 6 bases from V and 4 from J; bases not matched to a gene: 0. CDR3 region: CASRQGYNEQFF. The CDR3 DNA is TGTGCCAGCAGACAGGGGTACAATGAGCAGTTCTTC.

CDR3 nucleotide sequence: TGCGCCAGCAGCCACGAGCGGGGGGGCTCCTACAATGAGCAGTTCTTC. This translates into CASSHERGGSYNEQFF. This chain links TRBV5-1 with TRBJ2-1; 10 bases fit TRBD2. The J segment lost 0 bases and the V segment lost 4 bases, leaving 4 bases of the junction unmatched. CDR1 is SGHRS and CDR2 is YFSETQ in the germline V gene. The CDR3 contains 16 residues.

V usage is TRBV6-5 and J usage is TRBJ2-7; 8 bases fit TRBD1. This CDR3 contains 14 residues. Unmatched junction bases numbered 8, after V lost 6 bases and J lost 4 bases. Per the germline V gene, CDR1 is MNHEY and CDR2 is SVGAGI. In nucleotides, the CDR3 is TGTGCCAGCAGGGGCAGACAGGGGAATTACGAGCAGTACTTC. Its translation is CASRGRQGNYEQYF.

The gene calls are TRBV5-5 and TRBJ1-5; the match to TRBD1 covers 12 bases. Germline assignment: CDR1 SGHKS and CDR2 YYEKEE (reference sequence). The CDR3 loop spans 20 amino acids. J gave up 5 bases and V 2 bases, and 17 bases lay outside the gene matches. The CDR3 DNA is TGTGCCAGCAGCTTTCGCCCTCCGGGACAGGGGGCAATCTGGCATCAGCCCCAGCATTTT. This encodes CASSFRPPGQGAIWHQPQHF.

The rearrangement joins TRBV9 to TRBJ1-2; 7 bases match TRBD1. The CDR3 has 13 amino acids. Germline CDR1 is SGDLS and CDR2 is YYNGEE. V lost 0 bases and J lost 4; bases outside the gene matches: 0. The CDR3 protein is CASSVGDSYGYTF. CDR3 nucleotide sequence: TGTGCCAGCAGCGTAGGGGACAGCTATGGCTACACCTTC.

The V and J genes are TRBV6-5 and TRBJ1-6; the D gene is possibly TRBD1 (6 bases). The length of the CDR3 is 12 residues. CDR1 MNHEY and CDR2 SVGAGI come from the germline V gene. V was clipped by 2 bases and J by 11 bases, with 7 bases between them. The CDR3 protein is CASSYGGAPLHF. In DNA form, the CDR3 reads TGTGCCAGCAGTTACGGGGGCGCACCCCTCCACTTT.

For the CDR3, the DNA is TGTGCCAGCAGCTTGGCGGGGGGGATTACCTACGAGCAGTACTTC. Translation gives CASSLAGGITYEQYF. This rearrangement joins TRBV5-4 to TRBJ2-7, with 8 bases that match TRBD2. The CDR3 contains 15 residues. Looked up from germline, CDR1 is SGHNT and CDR2 is YYREEE (reference sequence). The V gene end was trimmed by 0 bases and the J gene end by 2 bases; junction bases not matched to a gene: 4.

The chain couples TRBV5-1 to TRBJ1-4; TRBD1 matches at 7 bases. The V and J ends lost 1 base and 0 bases, in that order; junction bases with no gene match: 3. Per germline, CDR1 SGHRS and CDR2 YFSETQ. The CDR3 spans 16 residues. CDR3 nucleotide sequence: TGCGCCAGCAGCTTGAAAGGGACAGCAACTAATGAAAAACTGTTTTTT. This codes for CASSLKGTATNEKLFF.

Written as DNA, the CDR3 is TGTGCCAGCAGTGAAGCGAGGGGGACAGGGGGCACAGATACGCAGTATTTT. Protein sequence: CASSEARGTGGTDTQYF. This chain connects TRBV6-1 to TRBJ2-3, with 10 bases lining up with TRBD1. The CDR3 totals 17 residues. Germline V lookup: CDR1 MNHNS, CDR2 SASEGT. Trimming removed 0 bases from V and 1 base from J; junction bases left unmatched: 4.

This rearrangement joins TRBV28 to TRBJ2-4, with 8 positions matching TRBD2. Trimming cost V 8 bases and J 0 bases; bases outside gene matches: 9. Germline CDR1 is MDHEN and CDR2 is SYDVKM. This CDR3 is built from 16 residues. Here the CDR3 DNA reads TGTGCCAGCCGACCCGGGGGGGGCCGAGCCAAAAACATTCAGTACTTC. Translation gives CASRPGGGRAKNIQYF.

This chain uses TRBV5-1 with TRBJ1-1; D is ambiguous. The CDR3 contains 11 residues. V lost 0 bases to trimming and J lost 8 bases, with 5 bases between them. Germline loops: CDR1 SGHRS, CDR2 YFSETQ. DNA for the CDR3: TGCGCCAGCAGCTTGGAACAGGAAGCTTTCTTT. Its translation is CASSLEQEAFF.

This chain joins TRBV7-2 and TRBJ2-2; D is ambiguous. Germline CDR1 SGHTA, CDR2 FQGNSA. The CDR3 totals 16 residues. Trimming took off 5 bases at V and 0 bases at J, with 13 bases between the two ends. Here the CDR3 DNA reads TGTGCCAGCAGCCCGCAGGCTGCCACGAACACCGGGGAGCTGTTTTTT. Its protein product is CASSPQAATNTGELFF. Using reference TRBV7-2 and TRBJ2-2 for the parts outside the CDR3, the full variable domain is GAGVSQSPSNKVTEKGKDVELRCDPISGHTALYWYRQSLGQGLEFLIYFQGNSAPDKSGLPSDRFSAERTGGSVSTLTIQRTQQEDSAVYLCASSPQAATNTGELFFGEGSRLTVL.

V is TRBV4-1 and J is TRBJ2-5, with a possible D match to TRBD2 (6 bases). From germline, CDR1 is MGHRA and CDR2 YSYEKL. Trimming removed 3 bases at V and 5 bases at J, with 10 bases between. CDR3 length: 13 residues. The DNA for the CDR3 is TGCGCCAGCAGCCATACTCGGGGGGAGACCCAGTACTTC. Residues: CASSHTRGETQYF.

The rearrangement links TRBV6-5 to TRBJ1-2; possibly TRBD1 for D (5 bases). Germline-derived CDR1 and CDR2 are MNHEY and SVGAGI. This CDR3 has 15 amino acids. Trimming shortened V by 6 bases and J by 5 bases, and 19 bases separated the two germline ends. Written as DNA, the CDR3 is TGTGCCAGCAGCCCCTCCGGGACTTTATTGTATGGCTACACCTTC. This encodes CASSPSGTLLYGYTF.

In its sample, this clone was seen a few times. V gene TRBV9 combines with J gene TRBJ2-3; D is possibly TRBD2 (5 bases). The CDR3 spans 15 residues. Looked up from germline, CDR1 is SGDLS and CDR2 is YYNGEE. Trimming took off 1 base at V and 2 bases at J, with 11 bases between the two ends. CDR3 nucleotides: TGTGCCAGCAGCGTAATTGACTATATCACAGATACGCAGTATTTT. This codes for CASSVIDYITDTQYF.

The rearrangement joins TRBV7-3 to TRBJ2-1; D unclear. V gave up 4 bases and J gave up 12 bases, with 16 bases separating them. This CDR3 is 13 amino acids long. Germline-derived CDR1 and CDR2 are SGHTA and FQGTGA. The CDR3 DNA reads as TGTGCCAGCAGCTCACCTCCGAGGATAGGGCAGTTCTTC. It specifies CASSSPPRIGQFF.

This clone was observed a few times. The V and J genes are TRBV19 and TRBJ2-1; TRBD1 matches at 7 bases. V gave up 7 bases and J gave up 8 bases; unmatched junction bases: 14. Germline loops: CDR1 LNHDA, CDR2 SQIVND (reference sequence). CDR3 length: 15 amino acids. In DNA form, the CDR3 reads TGTGCCAGTACCAGTGGGGCAGGGGGAAGCCATGAGCAGTTCTTC. Protein sequence: CASTSGAGGSHEQFF.

This clone appeared a few times. The chain combines TRBV7-9 with TRBJ2-1, with 7 bases identical to TRBD1. V dropped 7 bases and J dropped 2; count of bases not matched to a gene: 8. Germline CDR1 reads SEHNR; CDR2 reads FQNEAQ (reference sequence). CDR3 length: 15 amino acids. DNA for the CDR3: TGTGCCAGCACCTCCTTGGGGACAGCCTACAATGAGCAGTTCTTC. Amino acids: CASTSLGTAYNEQFF.